The 20 T cell receptor beta chains reported below all come from one sample, sequenced in a study of blood T cell repertoires in COVID-19. This table comes from immunoSEQ multiplex PCR, and its TCRdb copy is limited to in-frame clones, with some not included. This sample carries about 130,000 clones, about four fifths of them seen once, and the ten largest clones take around 3%. What was sequenced was peripheral blood. The receptors stem from a woman older than 75 with acute or convalescent COVID-19.

The chain couples TRBV12-2 to TRBJ1-4; the table's TRBD1 call for D was not verified on the DNA. TRBV12-2 is described as a pseudogene. This CDR3 has 14 residues. This chain's CDR3 is CASGQGGPPGKLFF. Written as DNA, the CDR3 is TGTGCAAGCGGCCAAGGGGGTCCTCCGGGAAAACTGTTTTTT.

This rearrangement joins TRBV24-1 to TRBJ2-7, with 10 bases identical to TRBD1. This CDR3 has 16 amino acids. J gave up 6 bases and V 6 bases, and 13 bases lay outside the gene matches. In germline, CDR1 is KGHDR, CDR2 SFDVKD. The CDR3 nucleotides read TGTGCCACCAGTCCCGACGACAGGGGGCTTTTTCGCGAGCAGTACTTC. As protein: CATSPDDRGLFREQYF.

This rearrangement joins TRBV27 to TRBJ1-4, with a possible D match to TRBD1 (6 bases). Germline V gene data show CDR1 as MNHEY and CDR2 as SMNVEV (reference sequence). There are 14 residues in the CDR3. Trimming took off 3 bases at V and 8 bases at J, with 13 bases between the two ends. CDR3 residues: CASSLSGVGEKLFF. As DNA, the CDR3 is TGTGCCAGCAGTTTGTCAGGGGTCGGGGAAAAACTGTTTTTT.

V gene TRBV4-2 combines with J gene TRBJ1-1, with D perhaps TRBD1 (5 bases). Between the trimmed V and J ends, which lost 2 bases and 4 bases, there was a span of 17 bases. Germline assignment: CDR1 LGHNA and CDR2 YNFKEQ. This CDR3 comprises 16 residues. CDR3 sequence: CASSQILPGISTEAFF. CDR3 DNA: TGTGCCAGCAGCCAAATTCTCCCAGGGATCAGCACTGAAGCTTTCTTT.

V usage is TRBV30 and J usage is TRBJ1-3; a weak D match, TRBD1 (5 bases). CDR1 is GTSNPN and CDR2 is SVGIG in the germline V gene (reference sequence). The V end was cut by 3 bases, the J end by 3 bases, with 12 bases between. The CDR3 is 14 amino acids. CDR3 sequence reads: CAWRGRGGGNTIYF. The DNA of the CDR3 is TGTGCCTGGAGAGGAAGGGGAGGTGGAAACACCATATATTTT.

The chain uses TRBV3-1 (or the pseudogene TRBV3-2) and TRBJ2-5, with a weak D call TRBD2 (6 bases). V shed 3 bases and J shed 12 bases, with 11 bases lying between them. The CDR3 has 11 residues. Germline CDR1 LGHDT, CDR2 YNNKEL (reference sequence). The CDR3 region is CASSQDYIEYF. In DNA, the CDR3 is TGTGCCAGCAGCCAGGACTATATTGAGTACTTC.

The chain recombines TRBV7-2 with TRBJ2-2; 9 bases map to TRBD2. Trimming took 1 base from V and 4 from J; bases not matched to a gene: 10. Germline V gene data show CDR1 as SGHTA and CDR2 as FQGNSA. This CDR3 has 18 amino acids. CDR3 sequence reads: CASSLVAGGRVTTGELFF. The CDR3 DNA reads as TGTGCCAGCAGCTTAGTTGCGGGGGGGAGAGTAACCACCGGGGAGCTGTTTTTT.

The V gene is TRBV11-2, the J gene TRBJ1-1, with D hard to call. V was pared by 3 bases and J by 10 bases, with 12 bases between. The germline CDR1 and CDR2 sequences are SGHAT and FQNNGV. CDR3 size: 12 residues. The CDR3 protein is CASSFPGTGAFF. CDR3 DNA: TGTGCCAGCAGCTTTCCGGGAACCGGAGCTTTCTTT. Full variable domain (outside the CDR3, taken from reference TRBV11-2 and TRBJ1-1): EAGVAQSPRYKIIEKRQSVAFWCNPISGHATLYWYQQILGQGPKLLIQFQNNGVVDDSQLPKDRFSAERLKGVDSTLKIQPAKLEDSAVYLCASSFPGTGAFFGQGTRLTVV.

The chain is built from TRBV2 and TRBJ1-2, with 7 bases aligning to TRBD1. The CDR3 is 15 residues long. After removal of 2 bases from V and 5 bases from J, the junction contained 8 bases not matched to a gene. Germline assignment: CDR1 SNHLY and CDR2 FYNNEI. The CDR3 reads CASSERRDSPYGYTF. CDR3 DNA: TGTGCCAGCAGTGAACGGAGGGACAGCCCGTATGGCTACACCTTC.

Notes on this clone: Other DNA sequences of this sample code for an identical CDR3. This chain joins TRBV5-1 and TRBJ2-3; maybe TRBD2 (6 bases). The CDR3 covers 15 residues. CDR1 and CDR2 from the germline V gene are SGHRS and YFSETQ. The germline V and J ends were trimmed by 0 bases and 0 bases, with 8 bases remaining between them. This CDR3 reads CASSLERASTDTQYF. CDR3 DNA sequence: TGCGCCAGCAGCTTGGAGCGGGCTAGCACAGATACGCAGTATTTT.

J is TRBJ2-1 and V is TRBV2; tentatively, D is TRBD1 (6 bases). Deletions cut 4 bases from V and 8 bases from J, with 12 bases between. There are 13 residues in the CDR3. The V gene's germline CDR1 is SNHLY and CDR2 FYNNEI. The CDR3 sequence: CASSVNREDEQFF. DNA for the CDR3: TGTGCCAGCAGTGTAAACAGGGAAGATGAGCAGTTCTTC.

The chain is built from TRBV5-1 and TRBJ2-3; D unclear. V lost 4 bases and J lost 6, with 15 bases in between. Germline V CDR1 and CDR2: SGHRS, YFSETQ. The CDR3 consists of 14 residues. The CDR3 here is CASSPESRWDTQYF. CDR3 nucleotide sequence: TGCGCCAGCAGCCCCGAGTCTAGATGGGATACGCAGTATTTT.

The chain is built from TRBV6-1 and TRBJ2-7; D possibly corresponds to TRBD1 (6 bases). V was shortened by 3 bases and J by 2 bases, with 14 bases between the two germline ends. The CDR3 sequence is 15 residues long. In germline, CDR1 is MNHNS, CDR2 SASEGT. The CDR3 spells CASSEAGTQTYEQYF. CDR3 DNA sequence: TGTGCCAGCAGTGAGGCTGGGACACAAACCTACGAGCAGTACTTC.

The CDR3 region is CASRLNRGLMNTEAFF. The CDR3 DNA reads as TGCGCCAGCAGGTTAAACAGGGGACTCATGAACACTGAAGCTTTCTTT. This rearrangement joins TRBV4-1 to TRBJ1-1; 7 bases align to TRBD1. The CDR3 totals 16 residues. Trimming removed 6 bases from V and 0 bases from J; junction bases left unmatched: 10. Germline lookup yields CDR1 MGHRA and CDR2 YSYEKL.

The genes are TRBV3-1 (or the pseudogene TRBV3-2) and TRBJ2-7, with 8 bases aligning to TRBD1. The CDR3 runs 14 residues. The trim removed 6 bases at V and 0 bases at J, leaving 4 bases unmatched. Germline assignment: CDR1 LGHDT and CDR2 YNNKEL (reference sequence). The CDR3 DNA reads TGTGCCAGCAGTCGACAGGGGATCTCCTACGAGCAGTACTTC. Amino acids: CASSRQGISYEQYF.

This clone has only a few counts. The chain carries TRBV7-6 and TRBJ2-5, with TRBD2 as a possible D gene (6 bases). The CDR3 covers 12 residues. Trimming left V 5 bases short and J 5 bases short, with 9 bases between. Germline V lookup: CDR1 SGHVS, CDR2 FNYEAQ. In DNA, the CDR3 is TGTGCCAGCAGCACTCGGGGGGAGACCCAGTACTTC. Translation: CASSTRGETQYF.

The chain has TRBV19 and TRBJ2-4, with D perhaps matching TRBD2 (6 bases). Germline V gene data show CDR1 as LNHDA and CDR2 as SQIVND (reference sequence). V was shortened by 5 bases and J by 0 bases, with 26 bases between the two germline ends. The CDR3 runs 20 residues. The CDR3 loop is CASSLGPGRLEGLAKNIQYF. CDR3 DNA: TGTGCCAGTAGTTTGGGTCCGGGGAGGTTAGAGGGCCTAGCCAAAAACATTCAGTACTTC. The complete variable domain, with remaining parts taken from reference TRBV19 and TRBJ2-4, reads DGGITQSPKYLFRKEGQNVTLSCEQNLNHDAMYWYRQDPGQGLRLIYYSQIVNDFQKGDIAEGYSVSREKKESFPLTVTSAQKNPTAFYLCASSLGPGRLEGLAKNIQYFGAGTRLSVL.

The CDR3 loop is CASSSGTNPYEQYF. CDR3 bases: TGTGCCAGCAGCTCCGGGACAAACCCGTACGAGCAGTACTTC. V and J are TRBV7-9 and TRBJ2-7; D is possibly TRBD1 (6 bases). V was trimmed by 4 bases and J by 4 bases, leaving 14 bases between them. This CDR3 contains 14 residues. In germline, CDR1 is SEHNR, CDR2 FQNEAQ (reference sequence).

This clone was detected a few times. The V and J genes are TRBV7-3 and TRBJ2-3; 8 nucleotides line up with TRBD2. V trimming: 5 bases; J trimming: 4 bases; junction bases outside the gene matches: 11. Germline-derived CDR1 and CDR2 are SGHTA and FQGTGA. This CDR3 comprises 16 residues. In DNA, the CDR3 is TGTGCCAGCAGCCCAATTGGGCGGGGGGAGGCAGATACGCAGTATTTT. It codes for CASSPIGRGEADTQYF.

The chain employs TRBV5-1 and TRBJ2-2; 9 nucleotides align to TRBD1. The CDR3 spans 15 residues. Germline CDR1 and CDR2: SGHRS and YFSETQ. With 4 bases clipped from V and 4 bases from J, the junction kept 5 bases outside the gene matches. This CDR3 reads CASSDHRGLTGELFF. As DNA, the CDR3 is TGCGCCAGCAGCGACCACAGGGGGCTCACCGGGGAGCTGTTTTTT.